The rows below give T cell receptor beta chains drawn from one sample of a study of blood T cell repertoires in COVID-19. Clones were read by immunoSEQ multiplex PCR, and TCRdb kept only the in-frame ones, dropping some. The table shows 300,000 to 350,000 clones, with almost 90% occurring only once. Sequenced material: PBMCs or T cells enriched from blood (not recorded which). These receptors were taken from a woman aged 18-29 years with acute COVID-19. Each CDR3 is given with its conserved first and last residue. A D gene is named only where the DNA matches it firmly. Size values are once, few and many counts, or a class for expanded clones, and some rows have none.

cdr3_aa: CASSGTGAHEQFF; cdr3_nt: TGTGCCAGCAGCGGGACTGGGGCGCATGAGCAGTTCTTC; v_call: TRBV5-4; clone_size: .; j_call: TRBJ2-1; d_call: .
cdr3_aa: CASSPPRDRGLAGNTIYF; cdr3_nt: TGTGCCAGCAGCCCACCCCGGGACAGGGGGCTGGCCGGAAACACCATATATTTT; v_call: TRBV7-9; clone_size: .; j_call: TRBJ1-3; d_call: TRBD1
cdr3_aa: CASSPRGMNTEAFF; cdr3_nt: TGTGCCAGCAGCCCGCGAGGCATGAACACTGAAGCTTTCTTT; v_call: TRBV6-5; clone_size: .; j_call: TRBJ1-1; d_call: .
cdr3_aa: CASSMWQGNTEAFF; cdr3_nt: TGTGCCAGTAGTATGTGGCAGGGGAACACTGAAGCTTTCTTT; v_call: TRBV19; clone_size: .; j_call: TRBJ1-1; d_call: .
cdr3_aa: CASSPLTGPLSPLHF; cdr3_nt: TGTGCCAGCAGTCCTCTAACAGGGCCCCTATCACCCCTCCACTTT; v_call: TRBV28; clone_size: .; j_call: TRBJ1-6; d_call: .
cdr3_aa: CASSLPLAGGADEQFF; cdr3_nt: TGTGCCAGCAGTCTCCCACTAGCGGGAGGGGCCGATGAGCAGTTCTTC; v_call: TRBV28; clone_size: .; j_call: TRBJ2-1; d_call: TRBD2
cdr3_aa: CASMVGEVSQPQHF; cdr3_nt: TGTGCCAGCATGGTCGGGGAGGTAAGTCAGCCCCAGCATTTT; v_call: TRBV6-6; clone_size: once; j_call: TRBJ1-5; d_call: .
cdr3_aa: CASSQDTGSGNTIYF; cdr3_nt: TGTGCCAGCAGCCAAGATACTGGTTCTGGAAACACCATATATTTT; v_call: TRBV4-2; clone_size: few; j_call: TRBJ1-3; d_call: .
cdr3_aa: CASSLEAGTEAFF; cdr3_nt: TGTGCCAGCAGCTTAGAGGCAGGAACTGAAGCTTTCTTT; v_call: TRBV13; clone_size: few; j_call: TRBJ1-1; d_call: .
cdr3_aa: CASSLRGNTEAFF; cdr3_nt: TGTGCCAGCAGCCTCCGGGGAAACACTGAAGCTTTCTTT; v_call: TRBV3-1/TRBV3-2; clone_size: .; j_call: TRBJ1-1; d_call: .
cdr3_aa: CASSPAGSPEQYF; cdr3_nt: TGTGCCAGCAGCCCCGCCGGTAGTCCCGAGCAGTACTTC; v_call: TRBV7-3; clone_size: .; j_call: TRBJ2-7; d_call: .
cdr3_aa: CASLQASVSSYEQYF; cdr3_nt: TGTGCCAGCCTACAGGCTAGCGTCAGCTCCTACGAGCAGTACTTC; v_call: TRBV28; clone_size: .; j_call: TRBJ2-7; d_call: .
cdr3_aa: CASSSTVNRETQYF; cdr3_nt: TGCGCCAGCAGCTCGACAGTCAATAGGGAGACCCAGTACTTC; v_call: TRBV5-1; clone_size: .; j_call: TRBJ2-5; d_call: .
cdr3_aa: CASSLGWGTSSYNEQFF; cdr3_nt: TGTGCCAGCAGTTTGGGGTGGGGCACAAGCTCCTACAATGAGCAGTTCTTC; v_call: TRBV27; clone_size: .; j_call: TRBJ2-1; d_call: .
cdr3_aa: CATRRGIDQPQHF; cdr3_nt: TGTGCCACCAGGAGGGGGATCGATCAGCCCCAGCATTTT; v_call: TRBV6-5; clone_size: .; j_call: TRBJ1-5; d_call: .
cdr3_aa: CASTVGGLYGYTF; cdr3_nt: TGTGCCAGCACCGTCGGCGGGCTTTATGGCTACACCTTC; v_call: TRBV28; clone_size: .; j_call: TRBJ1-2; d_call: .
cdr3_aa: CASSLGLAISYEQYF; cdr3_nt: TGTGCCAGCAGCTTGGGACTAGCTATTTCCTACGAGCAGTACTTC; v_call: TRBV28; clone_size: once; j_call: TRBJ2-7; d_call: TRBD2
cdr3_aa: CASSLGGRDNSPLHF; cdr3_nt: TGTGCCAGCAGCTTAGGGGGCAGGGATAATTCACCCCTCCACTTT; v_call: TRBV7-6; clone_size: .; j_call: TRBJ1-6; d_call: .
cdr3_aa: CASSDSAGELFF; cdr3_nt: TGTGCCAGCAGTGACAGCGCCGGGGAGCTGTTTTTT; v_call: TRBV28; clone_size: .; j_call: TRBJ2-2; d_call: .
cdr3_aa: CASSYSEQGNSPLHF; cdr3_nt: TGTGCCAGCAGTTACTCTGAACAGGGTAATTCACCCCTCCACTTT; v_call: TRBV6-5; clone_size: .; j_call: TRBJ1-6; d_call: .
cdr3_aa: CASSLRGNTEAFF; cdr3_nt: TGTGCCAGCAGCTTAAGGGGAAACACTGAAGCTTTCTTT; v_call: TRBV7-9; clone_size: .; j_call: TRBJ1-1; d_call: .
cdr3_aa: CASSYSGGTGNQPQHF; cdr3_nt: TGTGCCAGCAGTTACTCAGGGGGCACGGGCAATCAGCCCCAGCATTTT; v_call: TRBV6-6; clone_size: .; j_call: TRBJ1-5; d_call: TRBD1
cdr3_aa: CASSLTGVDGSGNTIYF; cdr3_nt: TGCGCCAGCAGCTTGACAGGGGTAGATGGCTCTGGAAACACCATATATTTT; v_call: TRBV5-1; clone_size: .; j_call: TRBJ1-3; d_call: TRBD1